This T cell receptor beta chain stems from a study of cytomegalovirus exposure and HLA in healthy donors. The CDR3 consists of 14 residues. V was cut by 6 bases and J by 1 base, with 12 bases left in between. Per germline, CDR1 SNHLY and CDR2 FYNNEI. PCR involved 60 Vbeta and 13 Jbeta primers. The data were produced by immunoSEQ multiplex PCR, yet TCRdb's version contains in-frame clones alone and is incomplete. The table has some 190,000 clones, about four fifths seen once. This clone has only a few counts. Sequenced: PBMCs. This chain joins TRBV2 and TRBJ1-1, with a weak D call TRBD1 (6 bases). The receptor was isolated from a woman under 40 in good health and CMV-seronegative. The CDR3 protein is CASSLTQGNTEAFF. As DNA, the CDR3 is TGTGCCAGCAGCTTAACACAGGGGAACACTGAAGCTTTCTTT.